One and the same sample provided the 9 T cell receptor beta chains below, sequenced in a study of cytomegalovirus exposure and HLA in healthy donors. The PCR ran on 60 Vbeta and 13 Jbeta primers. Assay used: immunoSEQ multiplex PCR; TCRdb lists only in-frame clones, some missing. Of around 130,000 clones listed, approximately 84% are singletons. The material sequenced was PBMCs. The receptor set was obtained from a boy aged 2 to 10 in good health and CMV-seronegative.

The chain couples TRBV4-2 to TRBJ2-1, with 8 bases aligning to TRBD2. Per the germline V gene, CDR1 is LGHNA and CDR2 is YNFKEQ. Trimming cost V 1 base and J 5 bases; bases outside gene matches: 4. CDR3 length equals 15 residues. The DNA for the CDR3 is TGTGCCAGCAGCCAAGCGGGAGGGCCCCACAATGAGCAGTTCTTC. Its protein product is CASSQAGGPHNEQFF.

CDR3 protein: CASSYSLRQGSYGYTF. CDR3 sequence (DNA): TGTGCCAGCAGTTACTCCCTAAGACAGGGAAGCTATGGCTACACCTTC. This rearrangement joins TRBV6-5 to TRBJ1-2, with TRBD1 matching over 7 bases. Germline CDR1 is MNHEY and CDR2 is SVGAGI. V shed 0 bases and J 4 bases; nucleotides not matched to a gene: 8. The CDR3 contains 16 residues.

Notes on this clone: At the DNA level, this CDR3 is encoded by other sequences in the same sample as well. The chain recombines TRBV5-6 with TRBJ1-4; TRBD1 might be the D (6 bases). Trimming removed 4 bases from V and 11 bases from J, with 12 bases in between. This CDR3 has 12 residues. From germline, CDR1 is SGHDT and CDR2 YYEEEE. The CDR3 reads CASSRQGHKLFF. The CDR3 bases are TGTGCCAGCAGCCGGCAGGGACATAAACTGTTTTTT.

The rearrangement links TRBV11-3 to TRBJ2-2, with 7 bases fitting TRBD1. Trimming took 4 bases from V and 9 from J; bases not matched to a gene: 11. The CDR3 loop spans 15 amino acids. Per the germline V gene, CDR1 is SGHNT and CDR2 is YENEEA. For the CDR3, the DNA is TGTGCCAGCAGCTCGCCCGGGACAGACCAACGGGAGCTGTTTTTT. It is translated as CASSSPGTDQRELFF.

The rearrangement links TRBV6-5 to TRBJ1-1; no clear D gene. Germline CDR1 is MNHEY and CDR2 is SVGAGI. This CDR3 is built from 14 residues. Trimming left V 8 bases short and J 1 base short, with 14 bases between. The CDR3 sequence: CASVLGMGNTEAFF. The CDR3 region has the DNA TGTGCCAGCGTCCTCGGGATGGGGAACACTGAAGCTTTCTTT.

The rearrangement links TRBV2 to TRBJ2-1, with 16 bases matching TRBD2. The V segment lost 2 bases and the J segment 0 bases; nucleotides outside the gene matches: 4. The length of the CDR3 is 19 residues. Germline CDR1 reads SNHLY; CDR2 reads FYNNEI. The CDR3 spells CASSEQGLAGGSSYNEQFF. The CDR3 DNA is TGTGCCAGCAGTGAACAGGGACTAGCGGGGGGGAGCTCCTACAATGAGCAGTTCTTC.

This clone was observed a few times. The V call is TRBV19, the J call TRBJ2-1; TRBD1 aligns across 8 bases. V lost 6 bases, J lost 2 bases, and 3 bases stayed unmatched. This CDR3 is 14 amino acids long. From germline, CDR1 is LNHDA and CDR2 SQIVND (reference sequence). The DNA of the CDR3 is TGTGCCAGTAGCGGGGGACAGGCCTACAATGAGCAGTTCTTC. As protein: CASSGGQAYNEQFF.

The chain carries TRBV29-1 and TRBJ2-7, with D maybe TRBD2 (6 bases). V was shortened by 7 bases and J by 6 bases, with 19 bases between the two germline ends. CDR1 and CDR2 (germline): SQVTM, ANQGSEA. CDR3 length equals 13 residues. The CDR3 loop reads CSASGSDGGEQYF. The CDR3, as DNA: TGCAGCGCATCCGGGTCCGACGGGGGCGAGCAGTACTTC.

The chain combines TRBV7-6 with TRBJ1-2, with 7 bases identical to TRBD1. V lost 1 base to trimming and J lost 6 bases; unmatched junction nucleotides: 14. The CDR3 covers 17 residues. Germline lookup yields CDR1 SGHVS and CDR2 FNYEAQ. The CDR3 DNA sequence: TGTGCCAGCAGCTTAGGGGGAACGACCGACAGGGCCCATGGCTACACCTTC. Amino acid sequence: CASSLGGTTDRAHGYTF.